Below are 17 T cell receptor beta chains sequenced from a single sample in a study of Graves' ophthalmopathy and Graves' hyperthyroidism. Amplification of TCR beta CDR3 regions used RNA transcripts. HTBI primers were employed in first-round RT-PCR, then a second-round multiplex PCR followed. TCRdb reanalysed the multiplex PCR reads using MiXCR and keeps one entry per CDR3 protein. Of around 1,000,000 distinct CDR3 sequences in the sample, less than 45% were seen once. The specimen was peripheral blood or thyroid tissue (not recorded which). The receptors come from an adult man with Graves' hyperthyroidism.

The sample holds many counts of this clonotype. As DNA, the CDR3 is TGTGCCAGCAGCCTCGGGACAGGGGGTCGGGGGAGTCGAGAGACCCAGTACTTC. Amino acids: CASSLGTGGRGSRETQYF. This chain connects TRBV11-2 to TRBJ2-5; 11 nucleotides agree with TRBD1. V gave up 5 bases and J gave up 4 bases; unmatched junction bases: 15. Per the germline V gene, CDR1 is SGHAT and CDR2 is FQNNGV. This CDR3 is 18 amino acids long.

In regard to this clonotype: This clone may be a read error of a much larger clone one base away. The V and J genes are TRBV5-1 and TRBJ1-1, with TRBD1 identical over 7 bases. Germline loops: CDR1 SGHRS, CDR2 YFSETQ. Trimming at V came to 4 bases and at J to 4 bases, leaving 4 bases not matched to a gene. The CDR3 has 13 amino acids. The CDR3 sequence is CASSTGTVTEAFF. The CDR3 nucleotides are TGCGCCAGCAGCACCGGGACAGTCACTGAAGCTTTCTTT.

The rearrangement links TRBV7-2 to TRBJ1-6, with D perhaps TRBD1 (5 bases). The CDR3 covers 15 residues. Trimming took off 2 bases at V and 7 bases at J, with 12 bases between the two ends. CDR1 SGHTA and CDR2 FQGNSA come from the germline V gene. CDR3: CASSLRGALNSPLHF. CDR3 DNA sequence: TGTGCCAGCAGCTTACGAGGGGCTTTGAATTCACCCCTCCACTTT.

There are many counts of this clonotype. The genes are TRBV4-2 and TRBJ2-7; possibly TRBD1 or TRBD2 for D (6 bases each). V lost 10 bases to trimming and J lost 0 bases, with 19 bases between them. Germline V lookup: CDR1 LGHNA, CDR2 YNFKEQ. CDR3 size: 15 residues. The CDR3 here is CATSLDRGPSYEQYF. CDR3 DNA sequence: TGTGCCACCTCGTTAGATCGGGGGCCCTCCTACGAGCAGTACTTC.

This rearrangement joins TRBV7-3 to TRBJ2-7; 7 bases map to TRBD2. J gave up 2 bases and V 1 base, and 8 bases lay outside the gene matches. The length of the CDR3 is 16 residues. Germline V gives CDR1 SGHTA, CDR2 FQGTGA. The chain's CDR3 is CASSLRGGTTPYEQYF. The CDR3 nucleotides are TGTGCCAGCAGCTTAAGGGGGGGGACCACCCCCTACGAGCAGTACTTC.

This clonotype was detected once. Here the CDR3 reads CASSLTALTGNTEAFF. The CDR3 DNA reads TGTGCCAGCAGCTTAACCGCCTTGACAGGGAACACTGAAGCTTTCTTT. The V call is TRBV13, the J call TRBJ1-1, with D perhaps TRBD1 (6 bases). V was clipped by 2 bases and J by 1 base, with 14 bases between them. The CDR3 is 16 residues long. CDR1 is PRHDT, CDR2 FYEKMQ, per germline (reference sequence).

This clonotype turned up a few times. The DNA of the CDR3 is TGTGCCAGCAGCCCCCAGCGGAGCCACTACGAGCAGTACTTC. This translates into CASSPQRSHYEQYF. The V gene is TRBV9, the J gene TRBJ2-7; possible D gene TRBD2, 5 bases. The CDR3 is 14 residues long. The germline V gene encodes CDR1 SGDLS and CDR2 YYNGEE. V was cut by 4 bases and J by 3 bases, with 14 bases left in between.

Regarding this clonotype: One end of the junction varies from germline; a read error may be responsible. This chain links TRBV5-5 with TRBJ1-5, with a possible D match to TRBD1 (5 bases). This CDR3 is 15 amino acids long. In germline, CDR1 is SGHKS, CDR2 YYEKEE (reference sequence). The CDR3 DNA sequence: TGTGCCAGCAGCTTGGGTGGGGGAAGCAGTCAGCCCCAGCATTTT. Translating it yields CASSLGGGSSQPQHF. Full variable domain (remainder filled in from reference TRBV5-5 and TRBJ1-5): DAGVTQSPTHLIKTRGQQVTLRCSPISGHKSVSWYQQVLGQGPQFIFQYYEKEERGRGNFPDRFSARQFPNYSSELNVNALLLGDSALYLCASSLGGGSSQPQHFGDGTRLSIL.

The sample holds many counts of this clonotype. The chain is built from TRBV7-8 and TRBJ2-7; perhaps D is TRBD1 or TRBD2 (5 bases each). Germline V gene sequence: CDR1 SGHVS, CDR2 FQNEAQ. This CDR3 spans 16 amino acids. Trimming took off 5 bases at V and 7 bases at J, with 24 bases between the two ends. The CDR3, as DNA: TGTGCCAGCAGCCCCGGGACGGCCAACCCCCTTGTGGAGCAGTACTTC. Its protein is CASSPGTANPLVEQYF.

In its sample, this clonotype was seen many times. J is TRBJ1-5 and V is TRBV7-9; D might be TRBD1 (5 bases). Germline assignment: CDR1 SEHNR and CDR2 FQNEAQ (reference sequence). The CDR3 loop spans 15 amino acids. Between the trimmed V and J ends, which lost 1 base and 5 bases, there was a span of 12 bases. The CDR3 coding sequence is TGTGCCAGCAGCTTAGACGGGGGAGTGTATCAGCCCCAGCATTTT. This encodes CASSLDGGVYQPQHF.

In this sample, this clonotype turned up a few times. This chain links TRBV6-6 with TRBJ2-2; D remains unclear. Germline values: CDR1 MNHNY, CDR2 SVGAGI (reference sequence). CDR3 length: 16 residues. V lost 2 bases, J lost 4 bases, and 14 bases lay in between. As DNA, the CDR3 is TGTGCCAGCAGTTACGAGACCCCCATAAGCACCGGGGAGCTGTTTTTT. Translating gives CASSYETPISTGELFF.

About this clonotype: This may be a read error: a much more frequent sequence differs by one nucleotide. V and J are TRBV7-8 and TRBJ2-7; 7 positions agree with TRBD2. The CDR3 extends over 14 amino acids. CDR1 is SGHVS, CDR2 FQNEAQ, per germline. The DNA for the CDR3 is TGTGTCAGCAGCGCCACTAGCGACTCCTACGAGCAGTACTTC. Its translation: CVSSATSDSYEQYF.

The chain is built from TRBV5-1 and TRBJ2-7; 14 bases agree with TRBD2. J gave up 3 bases and V 5 bases, and 13 bases lay outside the gene matches. This CDR3 comprises 18 residues. The germline gives CDR1 SGHRS, CDR2 YFSETQ. The CDR3 here is CASRIRTSGRPGGYEQYF. The CDR3 DNA is TGCGCCAGCAGAATAAGGACTAGCGGGAGGCCCGGGGGCTACGAGCAGTACTTC.

Details on this clonotype: A much larger clone sits a single nucleotide away, making a read error possible. In DNA, the CDR3 is TGCAGTGCTAGGCCCGGGGGCGACCGGGAAGTGTTTTTT. Translating gives CSARPGGDREVFF. V is TRBV20-1 and J is TRBJ1-4, with a possible D match to TRBD1 (6 bases). The CDR3 sequence is 13 residues long. The V end was cut by 3 bases, the J end by 15 bases, with 20 bases between. The germline V gene encodes CDR1 DFQATT and CDR2 SNEGSKA (reference sequence).

The sample holds many counts of this clonotype. The chain joins TRBV7-2 to TRBJ2-5; TRBD1 might be the D (5 bases). The V and J ends lost 1 base and 1 base respectively, with 10 bases between them. The CDR3 contains 15 residues. The germline V gene has CDR1 SGHTA and CDR2 FQGNSA. CDR3 sequence: CASSLDQGSQETQYF. CDR3 DNA sequence: TGTGCCAGCAGCTTAGATCAGGGCAGCCAAGAGACCCAGTACTTC.

The table lists this clonotype with a count of one. The V and J genes are TRBV5-6 and TRBJ2-3; D is perhaps TRBD2 (6 bases). Germline assignment: CDR1 SGHDT and CDR2 YYEEEE. There are 17 residues in the CDR3. Trimming took off 4 bases at V and 2 bases at J, with 20 bases between the two ends. CDR3 DNA sequence: TGTGCCAGCAGCGTGAGGTGGGCGGGATGGGTCACAGATACGCAGTATTTT. Protein: CASSVRWAGWVTDTQYF.

The gene calls are TRBV7-8 and TRBJ2-5, with D perhaps TRBD1 or TRBD2 (7 bases each). Trimming shortened V by 5 bases and J by 2 bases, and 21 bases separated the two germline ends. Germline V CDR1 and CDR2: SGHVS, FQNEAQ. CDR3 length equals 17 residues. The CDR3 nucleotides read TGTGCCAGCAGCCGCTTCTCCGCGGGGGACAGACAAGAGACCCAGTACTTC. This codes for CASSRFSAGDRQETQYF.